This entry lists 26 T cell receptor beta chains sequenced from one sample in a study of OX40 agonist ivuxolimab in advanced cancers. Sequencing was performed with immunoSEQ multiplex PCR; in TCRdb, only in-frame clones are kept and a portion is missing. Among about 69,000 clones listed, 90% were seen once. Sequenced here: CD4+ or CD8+ T cells sorted from blood, sampled in a trial of the OX40 agonist ivuxolimab. The receptors here all came from an adult with an advanced solid tumor such as melanoma, head and neck, liver or kidney cancer.

As DNA, the CDR3 is TGTGCCAGCAGAGGTACAGGGGGCGTCTACATTCAGTACTTC. This translates into CASRGTGGVYIQYF. J is TRBJ2-4 and V is TRBV6-1; 9 bases map to TRBD1. The CDR3 sequence is 14 residues long. The J segment lost 8 bases and the V segment lost 6 bases, leaving 8 bases of the junction unmatched. Germline V lookup: CDR1 MNHNS, CDR2 SASEGT.

The chain links TRBV7-2 to TRBJ1-3; possibly TRBD1 for D (5 bases). CDR3 length: 17 amino acids. Trimming took 4 bases from V and 3 from J, leaving 19 bases between them. CDR1 is SGHTA and CDR2 is FQGNSA in the germline V gene. CDR3 nucleotide sequence: TGTGCCAGCAGCTCTCCATCGCAAGGGGTCGGTGGAAACACCATATATTTT. Its protein is CASSSPSQGVGGNTIYF.

This clone was seen only a few times. The CDR3 DNA reads TGTGCCAGCTCACCGCAAAAGGGTAGCGGAAACACCATATATTTT. Translation gives CASSPQKGSGNTIYF. The V gene is TRBV18, the J gene TRBJ1-3; D gene unclear. This CDR3 region has 15 residues. Trimming stripped 3 bases from V and 4 bases from J, with 13 bases between. The germline CDR1 and CDR2 sequences are KGHSH and LQKENI.

This clone was recorded only once. This chain joins TRBV5-4 and TRBJ2-2, with D possibly being TRBD1 or TRBD2 (6 bases each). Germline V lookup: CDR1 SGHNT, CDR2 YYREEE (reference sequence). V was cut by 4 bases and J by 7 bases, with 17 bases left in between. CDR3 length: 15 residues. The CDR3 loop is CASSVVRGQVGELFF. DNA of the CDR3: TGTGCCAGCAGCGTGGTACGGGGGCAGGTCGGGGAGCTGTTTTTT. The variable domain in full, with the rest retrieved from reference TRBV5-4 and TRBJ2-2, is ETGVTQSPTHLIKTRGQQVTLRCSSQSGHNTVSWYQQALGQGPQFIFQYYREEENGRGNFPPRFSGLQFPNYSSELNVNALELDDSALYLCASSVVRGQVGELFFGEGSRLTVL.

This clone appeared a single time. The rearrangement uses TRBV4-1 and TRBJ2-5; possibly TRBD2 for D (6 bases). The CDR3 has 15 amino acids. Trimming shortened V by 6 bases and J by 2 bases, and 16 bases separated the two germline ends. In germline, CDR1 is MGHRA, CDR2 YSYEKL. The CDR3, as DNA: TGCGCCAGCAGTCCCGGGCCCGGAGGGCAAGAGACCCAGTACTTC. It codes for CASSPGPGGQETQYF.

V is TRBV6-1 and J is TRBJ2-7, with D unclear. The length of the CDR3 is 11 residues. V gave up 6 bases and J gave up 3 bases, with 6 bases separating them. The germline V gene has CDR1 MNHNS and CDR2 SASEGT. For the CDR3, the DNA is TGTGCCAGCAGCCCCCTCTACGAGCAGTACTTC. Residues: CASSPLYEQYF.

The chain links TRBV7-2 to TRBJ2-7, with D maybe TRBD2 (6 bases). Germline V gives CDR1 SGHTA, CDR2 FQGNSA. The V and J ends lost 6 bases and 2 bases respectively, with 17 bases between them. The CDR3 extends over 15 amino acids. The CDR3, as DNA: TGTGCCAGCAGTGCAGGACTAAGTTCTCCCTACGAGCAGTACTTC. As protein: CASSAGLSSPYEQYF.

The chain links TRBV5-8 to TRBJ2-1, with TRBD2 matching over 14 bases. The trim removed 3 bases at V and 4 bases at J, leaving 9 bases unmatched. This CDR3 contains 18 residues. Germline V gene sequence: CDR1 SGHTS, CDR2 YDEGEE. The DNA for the CDR3 is TGTGCCAGCAGCTCGGCAGGGACTAGCGGGAGTAGGTACAATGAGCAGTTCTTC. It codes for CASSSAGTSGSRYNEQFF.

Here the CDR3 reads CASSLIAGGPEQFF. CDR3 DNA: TGTGCCAGCAGCTTAATAGCGGGAGGGCCTGAGCAGTTCTTC. The V gene is TRBV11-1, the J gene TRBJ2-1, with 11 nucleotides matching TRBD2. The V gene's germline CDR1 is SGHAT and CDR2 FQDESV (reference sequence). This CDR3 has 14 amino acids. V shed 2 bases, J shed 9 bases, and the junction held 3 bases outside the gene matches. Drawing the rest from reference TRBV11-1 and TRBJ2-1, the complete variable domain is EAEVAQSPRYKITEKSQAVAFWCDPISGHATLYWYRQILGQGPELLVQFQDESVVDDSQLPKDRFSAERLKGVDSTLKIQPAELGDSAMYLCASSLIAGGPEQFFGPGTRLTVL.

This clone was detected only once. The chain is built from TRBV28 and TRBJ2-7; 9 nucleotides align to TRBD2. Trimming removed 7 bases from V and 4 bases from J; junction bases left unmatched: 8. The CDR3 is 14 amino acids. The germline V gene encodes CDR1 MDHEN and CDR2 SYDVKM. This chain's CDR3 is CASTTGLAGYEQYF. CDR3 in DNA: TGTGCCAGCACCACGGGACTAGCAGGGTACGAGCAGTACTTC.

CDR3 amino acids: CASSIPWVGTSGVSFF. CDR3 DNA: TGTGCCAGTAGTATACCTTGGGTCGGGACTAGCGGGGTGTCGTTCTTC. The chain recombines TRBV19 with TRBJ2-1, with 13 bases aligning to TRBD2. Germline CDR1 reads LNHDA; CDR2 reads SQIVND (reference sequence). CDR3 length: 16 amino acids. J was trimmed by 15 bases and V by 2 bases; bases with no gene match: 13.

The chain links TRBV7-8 to TRBJ2-7; 10 nucleotides match TRBD1. V was clipped by 5 bases and J by 6 bases; unmatched bases: 7. Germline-derived CDR1 and CDR2 are SGHVS and FQNEAQ. This CDR3 has 14 amino acids. The CDR3 loop is CASSLPGTGAEQYF. CDR3 nucleotide sequence: TGTGCCAGCAGCCTCCCCGGGACAGGGGCCGAGCAGTACTTC.

This clone was counted a few times. V usage is TRBV28 and J usage is TRBJ1-1; D remains unclear. V shed 3 bases and J shed 9 bases, with 8 bases lying between them. The CDR3 consists of 11 residues. Per germline, CDR1 MDHEN and CDR2 SYDVKM. This chain's CDR3 is CASSLENKAFF. The CDR3 nucleotides read TGTGCCAGCAGTTTGGAGAATAAAGCTTTCTTT.

V usage is TRBV7-2 and J usage is TRBJ1-1; TRBD1 might be the D (5 bases). Trimming shortened V by 4 bases and J by 6 bases, and 12 bases separated the two germline ends. This CDR3 region has 13 residues. The germline V gene encodes CDR1 SGHTA and CDR2 FQGNSA. The CDR3 sequence: CASSYPDRPEAFF. The DNA of the CDR3 is TGTGCCAGCAGCTACCCAGACAGACCTGAAGCTTTCTTT.

This clone showed up just a few times. V and J are TRBV4-3 and TRBJ2-7; D might be TRBD2 (5 bases). Germline-derived CDR1 and CDR2 are LGHNA and YSLEER. The CDR3 is 15 amino acids. V was cut by 0 bases and J by 1 base, with 10 bases left in between. The CDR3 DNA sequence: TGCGCCAGCAGCCAAGAGAACAGCGGTTCCTACGAGCAGTACTTC. It specifies CASSQENSGSYEQYF.

This chain connects TRBV7-3 to TRBJ1-1; D unclear. Deletions cut 2 bases from V and 0 bases from J, with 4 bases between. The length of the CDR3 is 13 residues. The germline CDR1 and CDR2 sequences are SGHTA and FQGTGA. DNA for the CDR3: TGTGCCAGCAGCTTATTAATGAACACTGAAGCTTTCTTT. Translated: CASSLLMNTEAFF.

The J gene is TRBJ2-3, the V gene TRBV13, with D unclear. This CDR3 spans 15 amino acids. V lost 1 base to trimming and J lost 2 bases, with 10 bases between them. The V gene's germline CDR1 is PRHDT and CDR2 FYEKMQ (reference sequence). CDR3: CASSLEVAYTDTQYF. Written as DNA, the CDR3 is TGTGCCAGCAGCTTAGAAGTAGCCTACACAGATACGCAGTATTTT.

The chain is built from TRBV6-1 and TRBJ2-7; 7 positions agree with TRBD1. Per germline, CDR1 MNHNS and CDR2 SASEGT. This CDR3 contains 19 residues. V shed 0 bases and J 7 bases; nucleotides not matched to a gene: 21. For the CDR3, the DNA is TGTGCCAGCAGTGAAGCCGGGGCAGGGGGAATTAAAAAACGAGGGGAGCAGTACTTC. Protein sequence: CASSEAGAGGIKKRGEQYF.

This rearrangement joins TRBV6-5 to TRBJ2-2, with 12 bases fitting TRBD1. The J segment lost 5 bases and the V segment lost 2 bases, leaving 3 bases of the junction unmatched. The CDR3 is 16 amino acids. Germline CDR1 reads MNHEY; CDR2 reads SVGAGI. CDR3: CASSYGDRGRTGELFF. The CDR3 DNA reads TGTGCCAGCAGTTACGGGGACAGGGGGCGGACCGGGGAGCTGTTTTTT.

V is TRBV10-2 and J is TRBJ2-3; unclear D gene. This CDR3 comprises 12 residues. Looked up from germline, CDR1 is WSHSY and CDR2 is SAAADI. V lost 2 bases and J 5 bases, leaving 5 bases between the germline ends. CDR3 nucleotide sequence: TGCGCCAGCAGTGAGGGGCAAGATACGCAGTATTTT. It codes for CASSEGQDTQYF.

V gene TRBV30 combines with J gene TRBJ2-2; 9 bases match TRBD2. The V gene's germline CDR1 is GTSNPN and CDR2 SVGIG (reference sequence). With 4 bases clipped from V and 7 bases from J, the junction kept 7 bases outside the gene matches. The CDR3 loop spans 14 amino acids. CDR3 bases: TGTGCCTGGACGAGCGGGAGGAAGAACGGGGAGCTGTTTTTT. The encoded protein is CAWTSGRKNGELFF.

The chain links TRBV6-4 to TRBJ1-3; 8 bases fit TRBD1. The germline gives CDR1 MRHNA, CDR2 SNTAGT. The CDR3 runs 14 residues. Losses at the gene ends were 6 bases for V and 3 bases for J; bases not matched to a gene: 4. CDR3 DNA sequence: TGTGCCAGCAGACGACAGGGGTATGGAAACACCATATATTTT. As protein: CASRRQGYGNTIYF.

The chain carries TRBV10-2 and TRBJ2-1, with 14 bases matching TRBD2. The CDR3 covers 18 residues. Unmatched junction bases numbered 15, after V lost 4 bases and J lost 10 bases. Germline V gene lookup returns CDR1 WSHSY and CDR2 SAAADI. CDR3 region: CASSGGLAGVSGPLEQFF. CDR3 coding DNA: TGCGCCAGCAGTGGGGGACTAGCGGGAGTTTCAGGACCCTTGGAGCAGTTCTTC.

V and J are TRBV11-2 and TRBJ2-7; TRBD1 might be the D (6 bases). This CDR3 region has 15 residues. V lost 3 bases and J lost 1, with 13 bases in between. Germline assignment: CDR1 SGHAT and CDR2 FQNNGV. For the CDR3, the DNA is TGTGCCAGCAGCTTGATTAGGGGACAATCCTACGAGCAGTACTTC. It codes for CASSLIRGQSYEQYF.

The chain combines TRBV29-1 with TRBJ1-1; D ambiguous. CDR1 and CDR2 from the germline V gene are SQVTM and ANQGSEA. V gave up 4 bases and J gave up 7 bases, with 7 bases separating them. The CDR3 is made up of 10 amino acids. The CDR3 DNA is TGCAGCGTTGTGAGCGTTGAAGCTTTCTTT. As protein: CSVVSVEAFF.

The J gene is TRBJ1-5, the V gene TRBV5-5, with a possible D match to TRBD1 (5 bases). Trimming cost V 1 base and J 4 bases, with 9 bases left between them. Germline CDR1 and CDR2: SGHKS and YYEKEE (reference sequence). The CDR3 contains 14 residues. The CDR3 nucleotides read TGTGCCAGCAGCTTGTATGGGGGGAATCAGCCCCAGCATTTT. Translating gives CASSLYGGNQPQHF.